The 16 T cell receptor beta chains given below trace back to one sample, sequenced in a study of cytomegalovirus exposure and HLA in healthy donors. Both 60 Vbeta primers and 13 Jbeta primers went into the PCR. The assay was immunoSEQ multiplex PCR, and TCRdb's table has in-frame clones only and misses some. The table shows about 120,000 clones, with approximately 80% occurring only once. Specimen: PBMCs. Receptors were obtained from a woman younger than 35 in good health and CMV-seronegative.

The chain links TRBV18 to TRBJ2-7; perhaps TRBD2 as D (6 bases). CDR3 length: 13 amino acids. V dropped 6 bases and J dropped 12 bases, with 21 bases sitting between them. Germline V gene data show CDR1 as KGHSH and CDR2 as LQKENI. The CDR3 spells CASSSFEGLEGYF. The CDR3 coding sequence is TGTGCCAGCTCTTCATTTGAAGGATTGGAGGGGTACTTC.

This clone was counted a few times. This chain joins TRBV10-3 and TRBJ1-6, with TRBD1 as a possible D gene (6 bases). V gave up 3 bases and J gave up 10 bases, with 13 bases separating them. The CDR3 covers 14 residues. The V gene's germline CDR1 is ENHRY and CDR2 SYGVKD. CDR3 bases: TGTGCCATCAGTGAAGGGGGGGGGTACTCACCCCTCCACTTT. This codes for CAISEGGGYSPLHF.

V usage is TRBV4-3 and J usage is TRBJ2-3; 9 positions agree with TRBD2. The CDR3 consists of 15 residues. The germline CDR1 and CDR2 sequences are LGHNA and YSLEER. With V trimmed by 1 base and J by 5 bases, 4 bases remained unmatched. This chain's CDR3 is CASSQGAGGQDTQYF. The CDR3 DNA reads TGCGCCAGCAGCCAAGGTGCGGGGGGGCAAGATACGCAGTATTTT.

This clone was recorded once. J is TRBJ1-2 and V is TRBV5-6; no firm D call. Germline assignment: CDR1 SGHDT and CDR2 YYEEEE. The CDR3 length is 14 residues. V was shortened by 1 base and J by 5 bases, with 12 bases between the two germline ends. CDR3 region: CASSLSGTRYGYTF. In nucleotides, the CDR3 is TGTGCCAGCAGCTTGTCAGGTACCCGATATGGCTACACCTTC.

CDR3 bases: TGTGCCAGCAGTTTACTAGCGGGGGCCTACGAGCAGTACTTC. Protein: CASSLLAGAYEQYF. The gene calls are TRBV6-6 and TRBJ2-7, with TRBD2 identical over 11 bases. Germline V CDR1 and CDR2: MNHNY, SVGAGI (reference sequence). The CDR3 is 14 residues long. V gave up 4 bases and J gave up 2 bases; unmatched junction bases: 1.

The gene calls are TRBV14 and TRBJ1-2, with 9 positions matching TRBD1. Trimming cost V 4 bases and J 6 bases; bases outside gene matches: 6. The CDR3 spans 14 residues. Germline V gene data show CDR1 as SGHDN and CDR2 as FVKESK. In nucleotides, the CDR3 is TGTGCCAGCAGCCCCACACAGGGGGCACATGGCTACACCTTC. Translated: CASSPTQGAHGYTF.

As regards this clone: The junction differs from germline at one of its ends, possibly a read error. V usage is TRBV11-2 and J usage is TRBJ2-6; TRBD1 might be the D (5 bases). Germline CDR1 is SGHAT and CDR2 is FQNNGV. The CDR3 contains 16 residues. The CDR3 coding sequence is TGTGCCAGCAGCTTCGGCACGCACTCTGGGGCCAACGGCCTGACTTTC. Encoded protein: CASSFGTHSGANGLTF. The whole variable domain, remainder taken from reference TRBV11-2 and TRBJ2-6, is EAGVAQSPRYKIIEKRQSVAFWCNPISGHATLYWYQQILGQGPKLLIQFQNNGVVDDSQLPKDRFSAERLKGVDSTLKIQPAKLEDSAVYLCASSFGTHSGANGLTFGAGSRLTVL.

The genes are TRBV7-9 and TRBJ2-1, with D possibly matching TRBD2 (5 bases). The length of the CDR3 is 15 residues. CDR1 SEHNR and CDR2 FQNEAQ come from the germline V gene (reference sequence). Trimming left V 5 bases short and J 4 bases short, with 15 bases between. In DNA form, the CDR3 reads TGTGCCAGCAGCCCAGACTATTCAAGGTACAATGAGCAGTTCTTC. The encoded protein is CASSPDYSRYNEQFF. The complete variable domain, with remaining parts taken from reference TRBV7-9 and TRBJ2-1, reads DTGVSQNPRHKITKRGQNVTFRCDPISEHNRLYWYRQTLGQGPEFLTYFQNEAQLEKSRLLSDRFSAERPKGSFSTLEIQRTEQGDSAMYLCASSPDYSRYNEQFFGPGTRLTVL.

The V and J genes are TRBV11-2 and TRBJ1-3; 7 bases are a match to TRBD1. V was clipped by 0 bases and J by 5 bases; unmatched bases: 4. Looked up from germline, CDR1 is SGHAT and CDR2 is FQNNGV. The CDR3 sequence is 15 residues long. CDR3 sequence: CASSLEPGQRNTIYF. The CDR3 DNA follows: TGTGCCAGCAGCTTAGAGCCGGGACAGAGAAACACCATATATTTT.

The chain combines TRBV5-1 with TRBJ1-1; 7 bases map to TRBD1. From germline, CDR1 is SGHRS and CDR2 YFSETQ. J lost 5 bases, V lost 1 base, and 8 bases had no gene match. The CDR3 sequence is 15 residues long. CDR3 sequence (DNA): TGCGCCAGCAGCTTGACAGGGGCAGGGGGAACTGAAGCTTTCTTT. It is translated as CASSLTGAGGTEAFF.

CDR3 amino acids: CSADAGFANEQFF. CDR3 nucleotide sequence: TGCAGCGCTGACGCGGGATTCGCGAATGAGCAGTTCTTC. V is TRBV29-1 and J is TRBJ2-1; a weak D match, TRBD2 (6 bases). The V gene lost 7 bases and the J gene lost 7 bases, with 17 bases spanning the gap. Germline V lookup: CDR1 SQVTM, CDR2 ANQGSEA. CDR3 length: 13 amino acids.

The chain couples TRBV4-3 to TRBJ2-2; 7 bases align to TRBD1. V shed 1 base and J 3 bases; nucleotides not matched to a gene: 8. CDR1 and CDR2 (germline): LGHNA, YSLEER. This CDR3 contains 17 residues. The CDR3 coding sequence is TGCGCCAGCAGCCAAGTACAGGGGTCTGGTGACACCGGGGAGCTGTTTTTT. Translation: CASSQVQGSGDTGELFF.

The rearrangement uses TRBV7-2 and TRBJ2-1; 9 bases map to TRBD2. This CDR3 is 16 amino acids long. In germline, CDR1 is SGHTA, CDR2 FQGNSA. V shed 4 bases, J shed 6 bases, and the junction held 10 bases outside the gene matches. The CDR3 bases are TGTGCCAGCAGCTCCGAGGGACTAGCTATCCGCAATGAGCAGTTCTTC. Residues: CASSSEGLAIRNEQFF.

This clone has more than one count but fewer than ten. The V and J genes are TRBV5-5 and TRBJ2-6; D remains ambiguous. Germline V gives CDR1 SGHKS, CDR2 YYEKEE (reference sequence). Trimming shortened V by 0 bases and J by 2 bases, and 3 bases separated the two germline ends. CDR3 length: 14 amino acids. The CDR3 DNA follows: TGTGCCAGCAGCTTGGGGCCTGGGGCCAACGTCCTGACTTTC. This translates into CASSLGPGANVLTF.

Comment on this clone: The junction departs from germline at one end; a sequencing error may be responsible. The chain couples TRBV19 to TRBJ2-5, with 10 bases matching TRBD1. The CDR3 has 13 amino acids. Looked up from germline, CDR1 is LNHDA and CDR2 is SQIVND (reference sequence). The CDR3 nucleotides read TGTGCCAGTAGTTGGACAGGGGGACACCCTCAAGACTTC. It is translated as CASSWTGGHPQDF.

V usage is TRBV5-1 and J usage is TRBJ2-5, with TRBD1 identical over 9 bases. Germline loops: CDR1 SGHRS, CDR2 YFSETQ. This CDR3 region has 17 residues. V lost 0 bases to trimming and J lost 4 bases; unmatched junction nucleotides: 10. The CDR3 protein is CASSLGVGKGQGETQYF. CDR3 sequence (DNA): TGCGCCAGCAGCTTGGGTGTCGGGAAGGGACAGGGAGAGACCCAGTACTTC.